The rows below give T cell receptor beta chains drawn from one sample of a study of shared clonotypes between healthy human individuals. Only in-frame clones appear in the TCRdb table, and some are missing; sequencing was by immunoSEQ multiplex PCR. Seen here are more than 2 million clones, 85% to 95% observed once, and the top ten hold less than 2%. The sequencing sample was made of naive CD8+ T cells from PBMCs. The source is a man aged 18 to 30 in good health. Some clones in this sample may be carry-over from other donors' samples. CDR3s include the opening cysteine and the closing phenylalanine or tryptophan. A D gene is named only where the DNA matches it firmly. Some rows mark clone size as missing; the rest say once, few, many or name a class of expanded clone.

D,J,size,V,DNA,CDR3
TRBD1,TRBJ2-1,-,TRBV19,TGTGCCAGTTCGGGGCTGACAGGGATAAACGAGCAGTTCTTC,CASSGLTGINEQFF
-,TRBJ2-7,-,TRBV7-6,TGTGCCAGCAGCCCCGAAGCCGGAACCTACGAGCAGTACTTC,CASSPEAGTYEQYF
-,TRBJ1-3,once,TRBV7-2,TGTGCCAGCAGCTTAAAAGGGGTCGGAAACACCATATATTTT,CASSLKGVGNTIYF
-,TRBJ2-7,-,TRBV30,TGTGCCTGGAGTGTACTGGCGGGACGCTTCTACGAGCAGTACTTC,CAWSVLAGRFYEQYF
TRBD2,TRBJ2-7,once,TRBV5-6,TGTGCCAGCAGCCCCAGGACTAGGTTCGAGCAGTACTTC,CASSPRTRFEQYF
TRBD1,TRBJ2-1,once,TRBV11-2,TGTGCCAGCAGCACACCGGGACAGGGGGGCAACAATGAGCAGTTCTTC,CASSTPGQGGNNEQFF
TRBD1,TRBJ1-2,-,TRBV6-5,TGTGCCAGCAGTTACTCTCCAGGGGGCTATGGCTACACCTTC,CASSYSPGGYGYTF
-,TRBJ1-2,-,TRBV29-1,TGCAGCGTTGAAAGGAGAGGATATAACTATGGCTACACCTTC,CSVERRGYNYGYTF
TRBD2,TRBJ2-7,-,TRBV4-3,TGCGCCAGCAGCCATGAGATCTCTAGCGGGGGGTACGAGCAGTACTTC,CASSHEISSGGYEQYF
TRBD2,TRBJ2-5,-,TRBV9,TGTGCCAGCAGCGTAGGAGGCGGGGGCCAAGAGACCCAGTACTTC,CASSVGGGGQETQYF
-,TRBJ2-1,-,TRBV19,TGTGCCAGTAGACCCACAGCGTTCTCCTACAATGAGCAGTTCTTC,CASRPTAFSYNEQFF
-,TRBJ2-1,-,TRBV13,TGTGCCAGCAGCGGCCTGACCCCCTACAATGAGCAGTTCTTC,CASSGLTPYNEQFF
-,TRBJ1-4,once,TRBV5-6,TGTGCCAGCAGCTTGAGGCGGGACTCTAATGAAAAACTGTTTTTT,CASSLRRDSNEKLFF
-,TRBJ2-3,-,TRBV27,TGTGCCAGCAGTCTCCTCGACAGGATAGGCACAGATACGCAGTATTTT,CASSLLDRIGTDTQYF
-,TRBJ1-3,-,TRBV19,TGTGCCAGTAACGGCCCAGAGATCTCTGGAAACACCATATATTTT,CASNGPEISGNTIYF
-,TRBJ1-2,-,TRBV5-4,TGTGCCAGCAGCTTGGTGTCACCCGATGGCTACACCTTC,CASSLVSPDGYTF
-,TRBJ2-3,-,TRBV21-1,TGTGCCAGCATTCCTCCGGGACGGACCCTACTAGCGGGAGCGTTTAGAGGGACAGATACGCAGTATTTT,CASIPPGRTLLAGAFRGTDTQYF
-,TRBJ2-7,-,TRBV13,TGTGCCAGCAGCTCGGCCCTTGACGAGCAGTACTTC,CASSSALDEQYF
-,TRBJ2-5,-,TRBV7-2,TGTGCCAGCAGCCCCCGGGCCGCCGCCCAAGAGACCCAGTACTTC,CASSPRAAAQETQYF
-,TRBJ2-5,-,TRBV11-3,TGTGCCAGCAGCCCCCAGTGGGGCGAGACCCAGTACTTC,CASSPQWGETQYF
TRBD1,TRBJ2-7,-,TRBV9,TGTGCCAGCAGCCCCCAGGGGGCTCCCAACGAGCAGTACTTC,CASSPQGAPNEQYF
TRBD1,TRBJ1-1,-,TRBV25-1,TGTGCCAGCAGTCCTCGGACAGGATCAAGCGCTGAAGCTTTCTTT,CASSPRTGSSAEAFF
TRBD1,TRBJ2-1,once,TRBV5-6,TGTGCCAGCAGCTTAGGACAGGGTAAGTACAATGAGCAGTTCTTC,CASSLGQGKYNEQFF
-,TRBJ1-5,-,TRBV19,TGTGCCACCCGAGAGGGGGGATTTAGACGGGGTGGCAATCAGCCCCAGCATTTT,CATREGGFRRGGNQPQHF
TRBD1,TRBJ2-3,-,TRBV27,TGTGCCAGCAGGGCGGACAGGAGTAGCACAGATACGCAGTATTTT,CASRADRSSTDTQYF
TRBD2,TRBJ2-3,-,TRBV7-8,TGTGCCAGCAGCCTTCGGACTAGCGGGAGGGTTTCAGATACGCAGTATTTT,CASSLRTSGRVSDTQYF
TRBD2,TRBJ2-2,-,TRBV10-3,TGTGCCATCAGTACCTTTGCGGGAGACGGGACCGGGGAGCTGTTTTTT,CAISTFAGDGTGELFF
-,TRBJ2-5,-,TRBV28,TGTGCCAGCAGTTCGCCTCCGGGCCGCGGGGAGACCCAGTACTTC,CASSSPPGRGETQYF
TRBD1,TRBJ2-7,-,TRBV2,TGTGCCAGCAGTCCCGTGGACAGGGCCAAGCAGTACTTC,CASSPVDRAKQYF
-,TRBJ2-4,-,TRBV5-1,TGCGCCAGCAGCTTGGGACGCGGGGCAAACATTCAGTACTTC,CASSLGRGANIQYF
-,TRBJ2-7,-,TRBV15,TGTGCCACCAGCAGAGATTCGGGGAGCTCCTACGAGCAGTACTTC,CATSRDSGSSYEQYF
TRBD2,TRBJ2-1,-,TRBV5-1,TGCGCCAGCAGCCCAAGGACTAGCCGTGCTTACAATGAGCAGTTCTTC,CASSPRTSRAYNEQFF
TRBD2,TRBJ2-3,-,TRBV25-1,TGTGCCAGCCGACTAGCGGGAGTTGAGGATACGCAGTATTTT,CASRLAGVEDTQYF